This T cell receptor beta chain is drawn from a study of Graves' ophthalmopathy and Graves' hyperthyroidism. General observations from the study: Detected in blood as well were most expanded thyroid clonotypes with frequency above 0.001. Ophthalmopathy cases were distinguished from stable hyperthyroidism by a 13-signature model, reaching just over 85% sensitivity and approximately 81% specificity.

People with hyperthyroidism were aged 18 to 65 and newly diagnosed, under 2 months' duration. The germline gives CDR1 SGHVS, CDR2 FQNEAQ. The junction had 9 bases not matched to a gene; V was cut back by 0 bases and J by 2 bases. The CDR3 totals 18 residues. As the template, RNA transcripts were used to amplify TCR beta CDR3 regions. The workflow started with a first-round RT-PCR run with HTBI primers and then moved on to a second-round multiplex PCR. MiXCR, run by TCRdb on the multiplex PCR reads, gives a single entry per CDR3 protein. The sample has 560,000 or so distinct CDR3 sequences; 35% to 40% are singletons. In its sample, this clonotype was seen many times. Its antigen is still unknown.

Sequencing was carried out using peripheral blood or thyroid tissue (not recorded which). The rearrangement links TRBV7-8 to TRBJ2-7, with 11 nucleotides matching TRBD2. This TCR derives from an adult man with Graves' hyperthyroidism. CDR3 loop: CASSLARSSGRSTYEQYF. CDR3 in DNA: TGTGCCAGCAGCTTAGCCCGTTCTAGCGGGAGGTCCACCTACGAGCAGTACTTC. Full variable domain (outside the CDR3, taken from reference TRBV7-8 and TRBJ2-7): GAGVSQSPRYKVAKRGQDVALRCDPISGHVSLFWYQQALGQGPEFLTYFQNEAQLDKSGLPSDRFFAERPEGSVSTLKIQRTQQEDSAVYLCASSLARSSGRSTYEQYFGPGTRLTVT.